Listed below are T cell receptor beta chains from one sample, sequenced in a study of T-cell memory formation after mild COVID-19. TCRdb re-called the 5' RACE reads with MiXCR, one entry per CDR3 protein. The sample holds some 320,000 distinct CDR3 sequences; around a sixth are singletons and the top ten take about a fifth. Sequences were obtained from PBMCs or a T cell subset sorted from them (not recorded which). The receptors were gathered from a man younger than 35 who had mild COVID-19 (a few samples of this study predate the infection). Cell type and time point are not known. The CDR3 runs from the conserved cysteine through the conserved F or W. The order of the fields is J gene, V gene, clone size, D gene, CDR3 DNA, CDR3 protein. The D gene is left open where the match is weak. Size is stated for part of the rows, as once, few or many counts, or as a class when the clone is expanded.

TRBJ2-1 | TRBV20-1 | few | NA | TGCAGTGCTCCTCAGGGAGGGCAGTTCTTC | CSAPQGGQFF
TRBJ1-2 | TRBV5-1 | NA | NA | TGCGCCAGCAGCTTGGATCCAGGGGATGGCTACACCTTC | CASSLDPGDGYTF
TRBJ1-1 | TRBV5-1 | NA | TRBD1 | TGCGCCAGCAGCTCCGGACAGGGACAGGCGAGCACTGAAGCTTTCTTT | CASSSGQGQASTEAFF
TRBJ1-4 | TRBV13 | NA | NA | TGTGCCAGCAGCTTAGAGGACAGTGTAGGTGAAAAACTGTTTTTT | CASSLEDSVGEKLFF
TRBJ1-1 | TRBV2 | NA | NA | TGTGCCAGCAGTGAATACGGCAGTTTGAACACTGAAGCTTTCTTT | CASSEYGSLNTEAFF
TRBJ2-6 | TRBV7-9 | NA | NA | TGTGCCAGCAGCTTATGGTTGGCGAGCCGGGCCAACGTCCTGACTTTC | CASSLWLASRANVLTF
TRBJ2-3 | TRBV5-8 | NA | TRBD1 | TGTGCCAGCAGCTCCTGGACAGGGGCCCGCACAGATACGCAGTATTTT | CASSSWTGARTDTQYF
TRBJ1-1 | TRBV7-9 | NA | TRBD1 | TGTGCCAGCAGCTGGGGGACAGCCACTGAAGCTTTCTTT | CASSWGTATEAFF
TRBJ1-1 | TRBV19 | few | NA | TGTGCCACATCGCAGGGCGTTGGAGCTTTCTTT | CATSQGVGAFF
TRBJ1-4 | TRBV9 | NA | NA | TGTGCCAGCAGCCCCCGAGGGTACGATAATGAAAAACTGTTTTTT | CASSPRGYDNEKLFF
TRBJ2-1 | TRBV10-3 | few | NA | TGTGCCATCAGTGAGCCGGAGGCAGGGGTGCAGTTCTTC | CAISEPEAGVQFF
TRBJ1-2 | TRBV19 | few | TRBD1 | TGTGCCAGCCGTCCTGGGTATACAGGGGGGTTGAATGGCTACACCTTC | CASRPGYTGGLNGYTF
TRBJ2-7 | TRBV9 | many | TRBD2 | TGTGCCAGCTCTAGCGGGGAGATACCTTACGAGCAGTACTTC | CASSSGEIPYEQYF
TRBJ2-7 | TRBV30 | few | NA | TGTGCCTGGGGGGTGAGGGACGAGCAGTACTTC | CAWGVRDEQYF
TRBJ2-5 | TRBV18 | few | NA | TGTGCCAGCTCACCCCGACTATTGCCTGTCCAAGAGACCCAGTACTTC | CASSPRLLPVQETQYF
TRBJ1-1 | TRBV12-3/TRBV12-4 | few | NA | TGTGCCCACCCGGAGGGGGACACTGAAGCTTTCTTT | CAHPEGDTEAFF
TRBJ1-3 | TRBV12-3/TRBV12-4 | NA | NA | TGTGCCAGCACCTGGGACTCTCTAGTGGGCTCTGGAAACACCATATATTTT | CASTWDSLVGSGNTIYF
TRBJ1-4 | TRBV9 | once | NA | TGTGCCAGCAGCGTCGGACAGCCTAATGAAAAACTGTTTTTT | CASSVGQPNEKLFF
TRBJ2-3 | TRBV20-1 | few | TRBD1 | TGCAGTGCTAGACCGCGGGACAGGGGAATCACAGATACGCAGTATTTT | CSARPRDRGITDTQYF
TRBJ2-5 | TRBV29-1 | NA | TRBD2 | TGCAGCGTTGAAGATCTAGCGGGGGCCACCCAGTACTTC | CSVEDLAGATQYF
TRBJ1-5 | TRBV12-3/TRBV12-4 | NA | NA | TGTGCCAGCATGGGGCAGGGCAATCAGCCCCAGCATTTT | CASMGQGNQPQHF
TRBJ2-2 | TRBV11-2 | many | TRBD2 | TGTGCCAGCAGGGCGGGACTAGCGGGCGGTGGTGCCGGGGAGCTGTTTTTT | CASRAGLAGGGAGELFF
TRBJ2-1 | TRBV6-2/TRBV6-3 | many | TRBD1 | TGTGCCAGCAACCCGGGACAGTCCTCCTACAATGAGCAGTTCTTC | CASNPGQSSYNEQFF
TRBJ2-4 | TRBV10-3 | few | NA | TGTGCCATCAGTGGGGGGACGATAGCCAAAAACATTCAGTACTTC | CAISGGTIAKNIQYF
TRBJ1-4 | TRBV20-1 | few | NA | TGCAGTGCATGGACAGCCGGCGAAAAACTGTTTTTT | CSAWTAGEKLFF
TRBJ2-3 | TRBV6-6 | few | TRBD2 | TGTGCCAGCAGGCCGGGCGGGGGTGCAGATACGCAGTATTTT | CASRPGGGADTQYF
TRBJ2-7 | TRBV27 | NA | TRBD1 | TGTGCCAGCAGTCCGACGGTGGGACAGGGAGAGCAGTACTTC | CASSPTVGQGEQYF
TRBJ1-2 | TRBV6-5 | few | NA | TGTGCCACCAAATACTATGGCTACACCTTC | CATKYYGYTF
TRBJ1-2 | TRBV19 | NA | NA | TGTGCCAGTAGTCGACGGGGCGGTTATGGCTACACCTTC | CASSRRGGYGYTF
TRBJ2-5 | TRBV5-4 | few | NA | TGTGCCAGCAGAGGACCCTCTGGTGGGGAGACCCAGTACTTC | CASRGPSGGETQYF
TRBJ1-5 | TRBV3-1 | few | NA | TGTGCCAGCAGCCAAGCGGGGGGCGGTGAGCCCCAGCATTTT | CASSQAGGGEPQHF
TRBJ2-3 | TRBV20-1 | NA | TRBD2 | TGCAGTCCGCGGGGAGGGGCGGGGGGTTCATATTTT | CSPRGGAGGSYF
TRBJ2-7 | TRBV7-2 | few | NA | TGTGCCAGCAGCTTACAGGGGATTGGGGAGCAGTACTTC | CASSLQGIGEQYF
TRBJ1-2 | TRBV6-1 | NA | NA | TGTGCCAGCACCCCGACAGAGTTCTCCAACTATGGCTACACCTTC | CASTPTEFSNYGYTF
TRBJ2-3 | TRBV5-1 | NA | NA | TGCGCCAGCAGCCCCCAACAGCCAGATACGCAGTATTTT | CASSPQQPDTQYF
TRBJ2-3 | TRBV19 | NA | TRBD1 | TGTGCCAGTAGCATCAATGGGACAGGGACAAATATCACAGATACGCAGTATTTT | CASSINGTGTNITDTQYF
TRBJ1-2 | TRBV12-3/TRBV12-4 | few | TRBD1 | TGTGCCAGCAGTCCGACAGGGGGCGATAACTATGGCTACACCTTC | CASSPTGGDNYGYTF
TRBJ2-7 | TRBV12-3/TRBV12-4 | few | NA | TGTGCCAGCAGCCCTGGGACTCACGAATACTTC | CASSPGTHEYF
TRBJ1-1 | TRBV29-1 | NA | NA | TGCAGCGTTCGACGGAGCCTCGGGAACACTGAAGCTTTCTTT | CSVRRSLGNTEAFF
TRBJ2-7 | TRBV20-1 | NA | TRBD1 | TGCAGTGCAATCACCGGGACAGGCCGGATAACGGGGGAGCAGTACTTC | CSAITGTGRITGEQYF
TRBJ2-5 | TRBV28 | NA | TRBD1 | TGTGCCAGCAGCAGACAGGGTGGGACCCAGTACTTC | CASSRQGGTQYF
TRBJ2-5 | TRBV10-3 | NA | TRBD1 | TGTGCCATCAGTGAGGGACAGGGGGAGACCCAGTACTTC | CAISEGQGETQYF
TRBJ2-1 | TRBV13 | few | TRBD2 | TGTGCCAGCAGCCCGCAGGGTAGCGGGAATGAGCAGTTCTTC | CASSPQGSGNEQFF
TRBJ2-7 | TRBV5-1 | NA | TRBD1 | TGCGCCAGCAGCTCCTGGGACAGCCACGATTGGATGAGGCCCTACGAGCAGTACTTC | CASSSWDSHDWMRPYEQYF
TRBJ2-5 | TRBV9 | many | NA | TGTGCCAGCAGCGCCGGTTTGGAGACCCAGTACTTC | CASSAGLETQYF
TRBJ1-6 | TRBV4-1 | few | TRBD1 | TGCGCCAGCAGCCCCAGGGGGCCCCATTCACCCCTCCACTTT | CASSPRGPHSPLHF
TRBJ2-5 | TRBV4-1 | NA | NA | TGCGCCAGCAGCCAAAGATCCCCAATGGAGACCCAGTACTTC | CASSQRSPMETQYF
TRBJ2-7 | TRBV20-1 | few | TRBD1 | TGCAGTGCTCCCGGGACAGGCATCTACGAGCAGTACTTC | CSAPGTGIYEQYF
TRBJ2-1 | TRBV7-9 | NA | NA | TGTGCGAGCTTATCAGCGTCGGGGGCATACAATGAGCAGTTCTTC | CASLSASGAYNEQFF
TRBJ1-6 | TRBV6-1 | NA | NA | TGTGCCAGCAGAGACCTCCGGGGGCTGTATGATTCACCCCTCCACTTT | CASRDLRGLYDSPLHF